The sequence of this TCR beta chain was determined in a study of identical twins. This clonotype was detected ten times or more. Unique molecular identifiers were present on the cDNA, and a universal primer site came from template switching. MiXCR, run by TCRdb on the 5' RACE reads, gives a single entry per CDR3 protein. The top ten clones hold 5% to 6% of a sample with roughly 250,000 distinct CDR3 sequences, 6.5% to 9% of them seen once. The V gene's germline CDR1 is SQVTM and CDR2 ANQGSEA. Trimming stripped 5 bases from V and 1 base from J, with 11 bases between. There are 14 residues in the CDR3. These data were likewise used in another study, on yellow fever vaccine responses in identical twins.

This TCR derives from a woman younger than 30 in good health. The chain uses TRBV29-1 and TRBJ2-2, with D perhaps TRBD2 (6 bases). Sequenced input: CD8+ T cells sorted from blood. CDR3 nucleotide sequence: TGCAGCGTTCTGGGACTCCTGAACACCGGGGAGCTGTTTTTT. It yields the protein CSVLGLLNTGELFF.